The 27 T cell receptor beta chains reported below all come from one sample, sequenced in a study of control samples from healthy donors and cancer patients. The method was immunoSEQ multiplex PCR; TCRdb's version includes in-frame clones alone and lacks a portion of them. The sample records 70,000 to 75,000 clones, roughly nine tenths being singletons. The sequencing sample was made of PBMCs. The receptors here all came from a man in his 60s with lung cancer.

This chain joins TRBV18 and TRBJ1-1; TRBD1 agrees at 8 bases. Per the germline V gene, CDR1 is KGHSH and CDR2 is LQKENI. J gave up 3 bases and V 3 bases, and 6 bases lay outside the gene matches. The CDR3 sequence is 15 residues long. This chain's CDR3 is CASSPPGGSHTEAFF. The CDR3 DNA reads as TGTGCCAGCTCACCTCCAGGGGGCTCGCACACTGAAGCTTTCTTT.

The J gene is TRBJ1-2, the V gene TRBV3-1 (or the pseudogene TRBV3-2), with 7 bases fitting TRBD1. CDR1 LGHDT and CDR2 YNNKEL come from the germline V gene (reference sequence). V shed 3 bases, J shed 1 base, and the junction held 8 bases outside the gene matches. The CDR3 is 16 amino acids. The CDR3 protein is CASSHLQGPLNYGYTF. CDR3 bases: TGTGCCAGCAGCCATCTACAGGGGCCCCTTAACTATGGCTACACCTTC.

The chain employs TRBV6-4 and TRBJ2-3; no clear D. The CDR3 length is 14 residues. V lost 0 bases and J 2 bases, leaving 6 bases between the germline ends. Germline loops: CDR1 MRHNA, CDR2 SNTAGT. Here the CDR3 reads CASSDSTSTDTQYF. The CDR3 bases are TGTGCCAGCAGTGACTCTACTTCCACAGATACGCAGTATTTT.

The CDR3 reads CSAGRDTEAFF. The CDR3 bases are TGCAGTGCTGGAAGGGACACTGAAGCTTTCTTT. The gene calls are TRBV20-1 and TRBJ1-1; D unresolved. V lost 5 bases to trimming and J lost 3 bases, with 7 bases between them. Germline lookup yields CDR1 DFQATT and CDR2 SNEGSKA (reference sequence). The CDR3 is 11 amino acids.

The genes are TRBV9 and TRBJ2-3; D not resolved. In germline, CDR1 is SGDLS, CDR2 YYNGEE. V gave up 3 bases and J gave up 6 bases, with 14 bases separating them. The CDR3 totals 14 residues. The CDR3 reads CASSARSEMDTQYF. CDR3 nucleotide sequence: TGTGCCAGCAGCGCCAGGTCAGAGATGGATACGCAGTATTTT.

The V and J genes are TRBV20-1 and TRBJ2-7, with D possibly being TRBD2 (5 bases). CDR1 and CDR2 (germline): DFQATT, SNEGSKA (reference sequence). The CDR3 extends over 13 amino acids. V was trimmed by 3 bases and J by 0 bases, leaving 9 bases between them. The CDR3 here is CSASRADSYEQYV. The CDR3 DNA reads as TGCAGTGCTAGTAGAGCGGACTCCTACGAGCAGTACGTC.

A word on this clone: Additional DNA sequences in this sample encode the identical CDR3. V is TRBV30 and J is TRBJ1-2; no firm D call. With 2 bases removed from V and 1 base from J, the gap between germline ends came to 8 bases. CDR3 length: 13 amino acids. The germline CDR1 and CDR2 sequences are GTSNPN and SVGIG (reference sequence). CDR3 sequence: CAWSLGINYGYTF. Here the CDR3 DNA reads TGTGCCTGGAGTCTGGGGATTAACTATGGCTACACCTTC.

The chain is built from TRBV18 and TRBJ1-1, with a possible D match to TRBD1 (6 bases). Germline CDR1 reads KGHSH; CDR2 reads LQKENI. V was cut by 3 bases and J by 3 bases, with 17 bases left in between. CDR3 length: 16 residues. As DNA, the CDR3 is TGTGCCAGCTCACCCCTAGGGGGGCAGAGGTACACTGAAGCTTTCTTT. Its translation: CASSPLGGQRYTEAFF.

This sequence joins TRBV18 and TRBJ2-3, with D possibly TRBD1 on 6 matching bases. CDR3 size: 14 residues. The germline CDR1 and CDR2 sequences are KGHSH and LQKENI. The V and J ends lost 8 bases and 1 base respectively, with 13 bases between them. The CDR3 is CASTTYRGTDTQYF. The CDR3 DNA reads TGTGCCAGCACGACATACAGGGGCACAGATACGCAGTATTTT.

J is TRBJ2-2 and V is TRBV5-1, with 8 bases lining up with TRBD2. Germline-derived CDR1 and CDR2 are SGHRS and YFSETQ. V lost 4 bases, J lost 1 base, and 3 bases stayed unmatched. The CDR3 spans 15 residues. The CDR3 region has the DNA TGCGCCAGCAGCAATCTAGCGGGGAACACCGGGGAGCTGTTTTTT. Its translation: CASSNLAGNTGELFF.

The V gene is TRBV27, the J gene TRBJ1-5; weak D call: TRBD1 (6 bases). This CDR3 has 15 amino acids. Trimming removed 2 bases at V and 6 bases at J, with 14 bases between. Germline loops: CDR1 MNHEY, CDR2 SMNVEV (reference sequence). The CDR3 DNA follows: TGTGCCAGCAGTTTACAGGGGTTGATCGGTCAGCCCCAGCATTTT. Translation: CASSLQGLIGQPQHF.

V and J are TRBV5-1 and TRBJ1-3; TRBD1 matches 8 bases. CDR1 is SGHRS, CDR2 YFSETQ, per germline. Trimming at V came to 4 bases and at J to 4 bases, leaving 10 bases not matched to a gene. This CDR3 has 16 residues. In nucleotides, the CDR3 is TGCGCCAGCAGCAGGGCCCGCCAGGGGGCAGGAAACACCATATATTTT. This codes for CASSRARQGAGNTIYF.

This clone was observed a single time. The J gene is TRBJ1-2, the V gene TRBV7-9; a possible D gene is TRBD1 (5 bases). CDR3 length: 15 residues. Trimming cost V 5 bases and J 7 bases, with 20 bases left between them. CDR1 and CDR2 from the germline V gene are SEHNR and FQNEAQ (reference sequence). The CDR3 reads CASSPSSPRGVGYTF. CDR3 DNA sequence: TGTGCCAGCAGCCCAAGCAGTCCGCGGGGGGTTGGCTACACCTTC. Full variable domain (rest looked up from reference TRBV7-9 and TRBJ1-2): DTGVSQNPRHKITKRGQNVTFRCDPISEHNRLYWYRQTLGQGPEFLTYFQNEAQLEKSRLLSDRFSAERPKGSFSTLEIQRTEQGDSAMYLCASSPSSPRGVGYTFGSGTRLTVV.

This chain connects TRBV2 to TRBJ2-3; a weak D match, TRBD2 (5 bases). The CDR3 consists of 15 residues. V was shortened by 4 bases and J by 0 bases, with 11 bases between the two germline ends. In germline, CDR1 is SNHLY, CDR2 FYNNEI. The CDR3 protein is CASSASAGSTDTQYF. For the CDR3, the DNA is TGTGCCAGCAGTGCTAGTGCGGGCAGCACAGATACGCAGTATTTT.

This clone was counted once. The chain links TRBV6-4 to TRBJ1-1, with 9 bases that match TRBD1. This CDR3 is built from 14 residues. CDR1 MRHNA and CDR2 SNTAGT come from the germline V gene. Trimming at V came to 6 bases and at J to 7 bases, leaving 9 bases not matched to a gene. CDR3: CASRITQDRGEAFF. CDR3 sequence (DNA): TGTGCCAGCAGGATCACCCAGGACAGGGGTGAAGCTTTCTTT.

The chain joins TRBV11-2 to TRBJ1-1, with D maybe TRBD1 (5 bases). CDR1 and CDR2 from the germline V gene are SGHAT and FQNNGV. Trimming stripped 6 bases from V and 1 base from J, with 15 bases between. The CDR3 totals 15 residues. CDR3 nucleotide sequence: TGTGCCAGCAGAATGCCGGGACTTAAGAACACTGAAGCTTTCTTT. Translation: CASRMPGLKNTEAFF.

The chain couples TRBV5-1 to TRBJ2-2; 9 nucleotides align to TRBD1. V shed 3 bases, J shed 1 base, and the junction held 4 bases outside the gene matches. The CDR3 is 16 residues long. The germline V gene has CDR1 SGHRS and CDR2 YFSETQ. CDR3 DNA: TGCGCCAGCAGCTCACAGGGGGCTAAGAACACCGGGGAGCTGTTTTTT. It encodes CASSSQGAKNTGELFF. Full variable domain (remainder filled in from reference TRBV5-1 and TRBJ2-2): KAGVTQTPRYLIKTRGQQVTLSCSPISGHRSVSWYQQTPGQGLQFLFEYFSETQRNKGNFPGRFSGRQFSNSRSEMNVSTLELGDSALYLCASSSQGAKNTGELFFGEGSRLTVL.

The chain is built from TRBV5-8 and TRBJ1-2; D not certain. Germline CDR1 SGHTS, CDR2 YDEGEE. Trimming removed 3 bases at V and 3 bases at J, with 12 bases between. The CDR3 spans 14 residues. CDR3 residues: CASSSSVGDYGYTF. For the CDR3, the DNA is TGTGCCAGCAGCTCGTCTGTGGGAGACTATGGCTACACCTTC.

The genes are TRBV4-1 and TRBJ1-3; the D is unclear. The CDR3 covers 16 residues. Trimming took off 0 bases at V and 2 bases at J, with 11 bases between the two ends. Germline V lookup: CDR1 MGHRA, CDR2 YSYEKL. CDR3 sequence (DNA): TGCGCCAGCAGCCAAGATTCGAGGGCGGCTGGAAACACCATATATTTT. Its protein product is CASSQDSRAAGNTIYF.

As regards this clone: Within the sample, other DNA sequences also encode this same CDR3. The chain links TRBV5-1 to TRBJ2-2; no firm D call. The V and J ends lost 0 bases and 2 bases respectively, with 5 bases between them. Germline V gives CDR1 SGHRS, CDR2 YFSETQ. The CDR3 spans 14 residues. The CDR3 sequence is CASSLAQNTGELFF. In nucleotides, the CDR3 is TGCGCCAGCAGCTTGGCCCAAAACACCGGGGAGCTGTTTTTT.

The gene calls are TRBV7-3 and TRBJ2-3; D is unclear. The length of the CDR3 is 13 residues. Germline CDR1 and CDR2: SGHTA and FQGTGA. Trimming stripped 5 bases from V and 2 bases from J, with 8 bases between. CDR3: CASSPRNTDTQYF. CDR3 in DNA: TGTGCCAGCAGCCCCCGTAACACAGATACGCAGTATTTT.

The chain recombines TRBV7-9 with TRBJ1-1; a weak D match, TRBD1 (6 bases). This CDR3 has 12 amino acids. Trimming cost V 5 bases and J 3 bases, with 7 bases left between them. Germline values: CDR1 SEHNR, CDR2 FQNEAQ (reference sequence). CDR3 protein: CASSHRDTEAFF. DNA of the CDR3: TGTGCCAGCAGCCACAGGGACACTGAAGCTTTCTTT.

CDR3 coding DNA: TGTGCCAGCAGCTTGGAAACAGGGTTCGGGGATGAAAAACTGTTTTTT. Its protein product is CASSLETGFGDEKLFF. The V gene is TRBV5-8, the J gene TRBJ1-4, with D tentatively TRBD1 (6 bases). The CDR3 runs to 16 residues. CDR1 and CDR2 (germline): SGHTS, YDEGEE. Between the trimmed V and J ends, which lost 0 bases and 6 bases, there was a span of 15 bases.

The genes are TRBV7-9 and TRBJ2-5, with D uncertain. Trimming left V 2 bases short and J 5 bases short, with 3 bases between. This CDR3 has 11 residues. Germline-derived CDR1 and CDR2 are SEHNR and FQNEAQ (reference sequence). CDR3 residues: CASSLWETQYF. In DNA, the CDR3 is TGTGCCAGCAGCTTATGGGAGACCCAGTACTTC.

This sequence joins TRBV3-1 (or the pseudogene TRBV3-2) and TRBJ2-2, with 7 bases that match TRBD2. The V gene's germline CDR1 is LGHDT and CDR2 YNNKEL (reference sequence). The CDR3 sequence is 16 residues long. The J segment lost 8 bases and the V segment lost 1 base, leaving 10 bases of the junction unmatched. The CDR3 protein is CASSQGFLAEAGELFF. Written as DNA, the CDR3 is TGTGCCAGCAGCCAAGGGTTCCTAGCGGAGGCGGGGGAGCTGTTTTTT.

The J gene is TRBJ2-2, the V gene TRBV20-1; D not resolved. V lost 3 bases, J lost 7 bases, and 12 bases lay in between. This CDR3 comprises 13 residues. Germline values: CDR1 DFQATT, CDR2 SNEGSKA (reference sequence). In DNA, the CDR3 is TGCAGTGCTAGTGACCTTACGAGCGGGGAGCTGTTTTTT. It specifies CSASDLTSGELFF.

CDR3 amino acids: CAWSGGTGGLGNTIYF. As DNA, the CDR3 is TGTGCCTGGAGTGGAGGGACAGGCGGTCTTGGAAACACCATATATTTT. The rearrangement uses TRBV30 and TRBJ1-3; 8 bases map to TRBD1. CDR3 size: 16 residues. Germline CDR1 is GTSNPN and CDR2 is SVGIG (reference sequence). V dropped 1 base and J dropped 3; count of bases not matched to a gene: 8.